The 13 T cell receptor beta chains listed next were all sequenced from one sample in a study of long-term antiretroviral therapy in people with HIV. It was version v3.0 of the immunoSEQ assay that was run at survey level. Profiling relied on immunoSEQ multiplex PCR, and the TCRdb table lists in-frame clones only, not all of them. The table lists some 16,000 clones, roughly 92% of them singletons, with about an eighth in the top ten. The starting material was unsorted PBMCs, obtained 0.6 years after starting antiretroviral therapy. Every receptor here comes from a woman aged 40-49 years with HIV.

CDR3 sequence: CASSFSEGYNQPQHF. Written as DNA, the CDR3 is TGTGCCAGCAGCTTTTCGGAGGGGTACAATCAGCCCCAGCATTTT. The chain carries TRBV7-2 and TRBJ1-5, with a tentative D call TRBD1 (5 bases). Germline V lookup: CDR1 SGHTA, CDR2 FQGNSA. CDR3 size: 15 residues. Trimming took 3 bases from V and 3 from J, leaving 12 bases between them.

This chain joins TRBV5-1 and TRBJ1-1, with D hard to call. V lost 2 bases, J lost 1 base, and 6 bases lay in between. There are 13 residues in the CDR3. In germline, CDR1 is SGHRS, CDR2 YFSETQ. CDR3 protein: CASSFNGNTEAFF. CDR3 bases: TGCGCCAGCAGCTTCAACGGGAACACTGAAGCTTTCTTT.

The rearrangement joins TRBV27 to TRBJ2-7; 9 positions agree with TRBD2. Losses at the gene ends were 4 bases for V and 3 bases for J; bases not matched to a gene: 4. The CDR3 is 14 residues long. Germline CDR1 and CDR2: MNHEY and SMNVEV (reference sequence). The CDR3 spells CASSWGSGGYEQYF. CDR3 bases: TGTGCCAGCAGTTGGGGTAGCGGGGGCTACGAGCAGTACTTC.

The chain is built from TRBV19 and TRBJ2-5; 11 positions agree with TRBD2. The CDR3 totals 18 residues. J gave up 5 bases and V 0 bases, and 11 bases lay outside the gene matches. CDR1 and CDR2 (germline): LNHDA, SQIVND (reference sequence). For the CDR3, the DNA is TGTGCCAGTAGTATAGATTTTGGGCTAGCGGGGGGCAAGGAGACCCAGTACTTC. Encoded protein: CASSIDFGLAGGKETQYF.

The V and J genes are TRBV30 and TRBJ2-1, with 7 nucleotides matching TRBD1. This CDR3 contains 12 residues. V gave up 2 bases and J gave up 10 bases; unmatched junction bases: 5. Germline V lookup: CDR1 GTSNPN, CDR2 SVGIG (reference sequence). The CDR3 spells CAWSREQGEQFF. The CDR3 bases are TGTGCCTGGAGTCGGGAACAGGGGGAGCAGTTCTTC.

V is TRBV6-6 and J is TRBJ2-7, with 9 bases that match TRBD1. Per the germline V gene, CDR1 is MNHNY and CDR2 is SVGAGI (reference sequence). Trimming at V came to 4 bases and at J to 5 bases, leaving 9 bases not matched to a gene. The CDR3 contains 15 residues. In DNA form, the CDR3 reads TGTGCCAGCAGTTGGGGTGGGACAGGGAGCGACGAGCAGTACTTC. Its translation is CASSWGGTGSDEQYF.

This clone was seen only a few times. V usage is TRBV5-1 and J usage is TRBJ2-7; TRBD1 agrees at 8 bases. Germline V gives CDR1 SGHRS, CDR2 YFSETQ. The CDR3 length is 12 residues. V lost 7 bases, J lost 4 bases, and 4 bases stayed unmatched. The CDR3 DNA reads as TGCGCCAGCGCCCAGGGGGCTTACGAGCAGTACTTC. Amino acid sequence: CASAQGAYEQYF.

This rearrangement joins TRBV6-5 to TRBJ2-7; tentative D call: TRBD1 (6 bases). The V end lost 7 bases, the J end lost 2 bases, and 18 bases lay between the germline ends. Germline assignment: CDR1 MNHEY and CDR2 SVGAGI. The CDR3 is made up of 15 amino acids. The CDR3 region is CASTHRAYQTYEQYF. Written as DNA, the CDR3 is TGTGCCAGCACCCACAGGGCCTACCAAACCTACGAGCAGTACTTC.

J is TRBJ2-1 and V is TRBV4-3; D perhaps matches TRBD2 (6 bases). This CDR3 comprises 15 residues. The V and J ends lost 6 bases and 0 bases respectively, with 12 bases between them. From germline, CDR1 is LGHNA and CDR2 YSLEER. Written as DNA, the CDR3 is TGCGCCAGCAGTGGGACTCTCCTCTCCTACAATGAGCAGTTCTTC. Translated, it gives CASSGTLLSYNEQFF.

The chain carries TRBV6-1 and TRBJ2-1, with 10 bases lining up with TRBD1. Germline trimming cut 7 bases from V and 8 bases from J; bases unmatched to any gene: 5. In germline, CDR1 is MNHNS, CDR2 SASEGT. The CDR3 runs to 13 residues. The CDR3 region is CASMRQGADEQFF. CDR3 nucleotide sequence: TGTGCCAGCATGAGACAGGGGGCGGATGAGCAGTTCTTC.

The genes are TRBV4-1 and TRBJ2-7; 7 bases are a match to TRBD1. CDR3 length equals 13 residues. Per germline, CDR1 MGHRA and CDR2 YSYEKL. Trimming removed 5 bases from V and 2 bases from J; junction bases left unmatched: 3. The CDR3 DNA reads as TGCGCCAGCAGCTTGGACAGGCCCTACGAGCAGTACTTC. Amino acids: CASSLDRPYEQYF.

The CDR3: CASSLAQGVHYGYTF. In DNA, the CDR3 is TGTGCCAGCAGCTTAGCGCAGGGTGTGCACTATGGCTACACCTTC. The chain carries TRBV7-9 and TRBJ1-2; perhaps TRBD1 as D (5 bases). Trimming removed 0 bases at V and 3 bases at J, with 11 bases between. This CDR3 spans 15 amino acids. Per germline, CDR1 SEHNR and CDR2 FQNEAQ (reference sequence). The variable domain in full, with the rest retrieved from reference TRBV7-9 and TRBJ1-2, is DTGVSQNPRHKITKRGQNVTFRCDPISEHNRLYWYRQTLGQGPEFLTYFQNEAQLEKSRLLSDRFSAERPKGSFSTLEIQRTEQGDSAMYLCASSLAQGVHYGYTFGSGTRLTVV.

This clone appeared once. The CDR3 region has the DNA TGTGCCAGCAGTTACGGGGGGTCTAATTCACCCCTCCACTTT. As protein: CASSYGGSNSPLHF. The J gene is TRBJ1-6, the V gene TRBV6-5, with TRBD1 as a possible D gene (5 bases). In germline, CDR1 is MNHEY, CDR2 SVGAGI. The CDR3 covers 14 residues. The ends were cut back, 2 bases at V and 6 bases at J, with 8 bases in the middle.